This TCR beta chain was found in a study of T cells in Graves' hyperthyroidism and ophthalmopathy. Study results and caveats: In blood, most of the thyroid clonotypes expanded above 0.001 were also present.

Exclusion criteria comprised uncontrolled infection, other autoimmune disease, pregnancy or lactation. Blood from later-ophthalmopathy patients was taken at first hyperthyroidism diagnosis. The PBMCs studied were ones that came from roughly 9.1 ml fresh peripheral blood. Amplification of TCR beta CDR3 regions was performed using RNA transcripts as template. HTBI primers were used for first-round RT-PCR of the TCR CDR3. TCRdb ran MiXCR on the multiplex PCR reads and lists one entry per CDR3 protein. The repertoire holds under 750,000 distinct CDR3 sequences, around 19% seen once, with 15% to 20% in the top ten. This clonotype occurred many times. Antigen: not known. The CDR3 runs to 14 residues. The V end was cut by 8 bases, the J end by 0 bases, with 13 bases between. Germline V CDR1 and CDR2: ENHRY, SYGVKD.

The TCR comes from a woman between 50 and 59 years old with Graves' hyperthyroidism that later progressed to Graves' ophthalmopathy. The sequenced material came from blood. This chain uses TRBV10-3 with TRBJ1-1; unclear D gene. CDR3 sequence (DNA): TGTGCCATCCGTACTAGGGAAGTGAACACTGAAGCTTTCTTT. It codes for CAIRTREVNTEAFF.